This T cell receptor (beta chain) was sequenced for a study of beta chain features in type 1 diabetes. Turning to the study itself: The examined sorted cells totaled around 100 million across samples.

Worth noting for this clone: Its cognate antigen is unknown. The same CDR3 arises from other DNA sequences in this sample as well.

V was shortened by 0 bases and J by 5 bases, with 4 bases between the two germline ends. The CDR3 covers 11 residues. Germline V CDR1 and CDR2: DFQATT, SNEGSKA (reference sequence). TCRB transcripts that were expressed got sequenced, as all of the isolated RNA had been reverse transcribed. Measured with immunoSEQ multiplex PCR; TCRdb has only the in-frame clones, and not every one. The table includes 350,000 to 450,000 clones, roughly 12% detected once. Findings of the study overall: Any HLA effect on TCRB rearrangement was left unresolved by small sub-analyses. Individuals with type 1 diabetes displayed fewer insertions and more deletions at VDJ junctions. In every one of the four CD4+ subsets, TCRB CDR3s were moderately but significantly shorter in Type 1 diabetes patients.

Purities over 98% were achieved in all sorted populations. The sequenced material came from naive CD4+ T cells from blood. This chain uses TRBV20-1 with TRBJ1-2, with no clear D. This sequence originates from a woman between 18 and 29 years old with type 1 diabetes. The CDR3 region has the DNA TGCAGTGCTAGAGAGGCTTATGGCTACACCTTC. This gives the protein CSAREAYGYTF.